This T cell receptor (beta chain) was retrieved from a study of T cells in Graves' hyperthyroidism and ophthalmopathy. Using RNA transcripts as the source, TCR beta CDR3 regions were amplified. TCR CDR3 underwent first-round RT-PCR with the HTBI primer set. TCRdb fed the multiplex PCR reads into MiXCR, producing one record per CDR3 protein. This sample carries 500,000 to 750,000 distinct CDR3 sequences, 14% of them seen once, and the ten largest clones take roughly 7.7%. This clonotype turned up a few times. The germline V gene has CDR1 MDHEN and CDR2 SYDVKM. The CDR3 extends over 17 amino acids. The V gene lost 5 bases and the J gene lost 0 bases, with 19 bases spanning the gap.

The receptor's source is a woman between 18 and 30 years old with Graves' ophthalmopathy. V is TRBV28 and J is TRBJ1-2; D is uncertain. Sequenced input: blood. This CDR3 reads CASSLHTIPSPNYGYTF. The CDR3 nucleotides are TGTGCCAGCAGTCTCCACACTATACCTTCTCCTAACTATGGCTACACCTTC.